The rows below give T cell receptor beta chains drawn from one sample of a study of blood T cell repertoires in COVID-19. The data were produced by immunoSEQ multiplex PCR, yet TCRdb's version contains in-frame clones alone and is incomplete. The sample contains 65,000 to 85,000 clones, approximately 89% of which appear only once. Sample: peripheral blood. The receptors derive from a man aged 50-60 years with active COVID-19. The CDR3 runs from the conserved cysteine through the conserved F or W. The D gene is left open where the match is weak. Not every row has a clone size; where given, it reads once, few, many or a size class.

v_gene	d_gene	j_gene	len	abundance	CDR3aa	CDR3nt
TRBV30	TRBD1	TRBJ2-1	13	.	CAWSPGTVNEQFF	TGTGCCTGGAGTCCCGGGACAGTCAATGAGCAGTTCTTC
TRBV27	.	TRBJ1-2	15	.	CASSLSRTDNYGYTF	TGTGCCAGCAGTTTATCCCGGACAGATAACTATGGCTACACCTTC
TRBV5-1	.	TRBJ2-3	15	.	CASSLIQGGTDTQYF	TGCGCCAGCAGCTTGATACAGGGTGGTACAGATACGCAGTATTTT
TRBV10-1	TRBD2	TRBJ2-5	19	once	CASRASSGGALRPEETQYF	TGCGCCAGCAGAGCCTCTAGCGGGGGGGCTTTACGGCCTGAAGAGACCCAGTACTTC
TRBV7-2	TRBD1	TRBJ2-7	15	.	CASSLGTGGPYEQYF	TGTGCCAGCAGCTTGGGGACAGGGGGCCCCTACGAGCAGTACTTC
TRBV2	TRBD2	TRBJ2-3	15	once	CASTPRGSGGNTQYF	TGTGCCAGCACCCCAAGAGGTAGCGGGGGAAATACGCAGTATTTT
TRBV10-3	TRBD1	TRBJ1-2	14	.	CAISAGQGFGGYTF	TGTGCCATCAGTGCGGGACAGGGGTTCGGTGGCTACACCTTC
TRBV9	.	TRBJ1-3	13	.	CASSTTVGNTIYF	TGTGCCAGCAGCACGACAGTTGGAAACACCATATATTTT
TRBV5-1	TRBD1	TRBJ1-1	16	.	CASSLVFGTGNTEAFF	TGCGCCAGCAGCTTGGTTTTCGGGACAGGGAACACTGAAGCTTTCTTT
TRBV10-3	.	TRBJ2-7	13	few	CATHRDVSYEQYF	TGTGCCACCCACAGGGACGTCTCCTACGAGCAGTACTTC
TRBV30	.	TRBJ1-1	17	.	CAWSLDRGTPMGTEAFF	TGTGCCTGGTCGTTAGATAGGGGGACCCCCATGGGCACTGAAGCTTTCTTT
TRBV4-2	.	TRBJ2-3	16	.	CASSQVLSGGADTQYF	TGTGCCAGCAGCCAAGTTCTCTCTGGAGGCGCAGATACGCAGTATTTT
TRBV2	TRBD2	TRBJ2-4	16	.	CASRFSGGLAKNIQYF	TGTGCCAGCAGATTCAGCGGGGGCCTAGCCAAAAACATTCAGTACTTC
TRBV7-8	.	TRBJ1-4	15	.	CASSLSGEFIEKLFF	TGTGCCAGCAGCTTGTCGGGGGAATTTATTGAAAAACTGTTTTTT
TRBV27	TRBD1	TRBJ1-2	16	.	CASSFWGQGGLYGYTF	TGTGCCAGCAGTTTCTGGGGACAGGGGGGTCTGTATGGCTACACCTTC
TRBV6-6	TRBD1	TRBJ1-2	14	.	CASSYGPRDSGYTF	TGTGCCAGCAGTTACGGTCCACGGGACAGTGGCTACACCTTC
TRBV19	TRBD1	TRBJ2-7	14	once	CASSGTGKGHEQYF	TGTGCCAGTAGTGGGACAGGGAAAGGTCACGAGCAGTACTTC